This T cell receptor beta chain was captured by sequencing in a study of shared clonotypes between healthy human individuals. Study at large: Researchers assigned three CD4 naive, three CD4 memory, two CD8 naive and one CD8 memory plate to each donor.

Germline V gene sequence: CDR1 SQVTM, CDR2 ANQGSEA. The CDR3 covers 13 residues. J gave up 0 bases and V 7 bases, and 5 bases lay outside the gene matches. In the case of this clone: The antigen remains undetermined.

Study outcomes and limitations: It was the non-shared clonotypes that had lower generation probabilities than clonotypes shared by all four donors. Estimated richness was generally greater in naive than memory subsets.

Method: immunoSEQ multiplex PCR; TCRdb's copy keeps in-frame clones and lacks some. The repertoire consists of roughly 2.2 million clones, with approximately 95% occurring once and the leading ten covering 0.39%. The genes are TRBV29-1 and TRBJ2-7; 8 bases are a match to TRBD1. The TCR originated in a young man in good health. Some clones in this sample may be carry-over from other donors' samples. The sequencing input was naive CD4+ T cells from PBMCs. Regarding subset: CD45RA+ positively selected. DNA of the CDR3: TGCAGCGCTGCCAGGGGGCGCTCCTACGAGCAGTACTTC. It specifies CSAARGRSYEQYF.